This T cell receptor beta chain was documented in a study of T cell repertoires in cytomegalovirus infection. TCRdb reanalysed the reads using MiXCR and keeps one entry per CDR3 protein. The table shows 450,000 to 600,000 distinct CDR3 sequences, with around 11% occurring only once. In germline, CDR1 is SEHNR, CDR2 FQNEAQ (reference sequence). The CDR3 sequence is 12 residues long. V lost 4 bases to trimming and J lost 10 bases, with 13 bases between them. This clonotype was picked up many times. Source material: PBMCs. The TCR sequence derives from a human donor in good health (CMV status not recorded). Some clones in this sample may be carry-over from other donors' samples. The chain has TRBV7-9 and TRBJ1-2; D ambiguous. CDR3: CASSSLGGNYTF. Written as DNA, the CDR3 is TGTGCCAGCAGCTCCTTAGGAGGGAACTACACCTTC.